Sequencing of this T cell receptor beta chain was carried out in a study of vaccination and CD4 T cells after COVID-19. Study as a whole: For post-vaccine samples, collection took place a median around 73 days after dose two, ranging from 14 to 241.

Comments on this clonotype: Its antigen is unknown.

CDR3 length: 19 residues. From germline, CDR1 is LGHNA and CDR2 YSLEER. V was pared by 0 bases and J by 0 bases, with 10 bases of the junction left unmatched. Cultured CD4+ T cell DNA was sequenced using the Oncomine TCR Beta short-read assay. TCRdb reprocessed the PCR reads via MiXCR and lists one record per CDR3 protein. The repertoire holds some 20,000 distinct CDR3 sequences, with around 44% as singletons. The treatment here: approximately 11-day PBMC culture with coronavirus spike peptide pools or control peptides (ViraFEST assay). Antigen-specific T cells were expanded with peptide pools by ViraFEST, and TCRs were then sequenced.

V and J are TRBV4-3 and TRBJ2-1; 8 bases agree with TRBD2. Sample: CD4+ T cells from blood, cultured in vitro. The sequence was collected from a human donor who had recovered from COVID-19. The CDR3 region is CASSQELAGRYISYNEQFF. CDR3 nucleotides: TGCGCCAGCAGCCAAGAGCTAGCGGGCCGATATATCTCCTACAATGAGCAGTTCTTC.